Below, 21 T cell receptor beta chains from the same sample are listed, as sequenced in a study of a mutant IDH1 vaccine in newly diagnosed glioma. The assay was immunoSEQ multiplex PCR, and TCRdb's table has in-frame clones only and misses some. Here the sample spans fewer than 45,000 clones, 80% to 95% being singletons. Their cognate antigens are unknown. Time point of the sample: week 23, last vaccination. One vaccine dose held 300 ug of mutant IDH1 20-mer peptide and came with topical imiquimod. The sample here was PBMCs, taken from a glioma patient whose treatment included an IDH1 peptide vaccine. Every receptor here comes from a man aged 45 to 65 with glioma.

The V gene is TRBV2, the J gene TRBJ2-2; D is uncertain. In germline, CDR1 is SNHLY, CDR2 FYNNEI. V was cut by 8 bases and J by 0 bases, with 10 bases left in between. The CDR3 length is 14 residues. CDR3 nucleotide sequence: TGTGCCAGCCAGTTGTCCGCGAACACCGGGGAGCTGTTTTTT. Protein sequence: CASQLSANTGELFF. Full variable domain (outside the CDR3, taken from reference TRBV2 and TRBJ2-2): EPEVTQTPSHQVTQMGQEVILRCVPISNHLYFYWYRQILGQKVEFLVSFYNNEISEKSEIFDDQFSVERPDGSNFTLKIRSTKLEDSAMYFCASQLSANTGELFFGEGSRLTVL.

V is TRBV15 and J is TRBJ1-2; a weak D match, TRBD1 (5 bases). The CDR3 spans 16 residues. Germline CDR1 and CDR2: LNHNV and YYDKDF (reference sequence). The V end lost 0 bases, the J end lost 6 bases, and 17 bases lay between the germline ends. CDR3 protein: CATSREAGSKGDGYTF. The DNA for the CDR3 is TGTGCCACCAGCAGAGAGGCAGGGAGCAAAGGCGATGGCTACACCTTC.

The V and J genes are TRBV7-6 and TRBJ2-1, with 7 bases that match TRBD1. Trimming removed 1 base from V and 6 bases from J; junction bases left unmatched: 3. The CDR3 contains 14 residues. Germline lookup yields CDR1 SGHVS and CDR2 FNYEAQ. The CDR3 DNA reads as TGTGCCAGCAGCTTAGAAGCAGGGGGCAATGAGCAGTTCTTC. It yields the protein CASSLEAGGNEQFF.

The CDR3 nucleotides read TGTGCCAGCAGCCCTGAGGGGGACACTGAAGCTTTCTTT. It is translated as CASSPEGDTEAFF. The V and J genes are TRBV13 and TRBJ1-1; D possibly corresponds to TRBD1 (6 bases). The CDR3 runs to 13 residues. V was trimmed by 5 bases and J by 3 bases, leaving 10 bases between them. Germline lookup yields CDR1 PRHDT and CDR2 FYEKMQ (reference sequence).

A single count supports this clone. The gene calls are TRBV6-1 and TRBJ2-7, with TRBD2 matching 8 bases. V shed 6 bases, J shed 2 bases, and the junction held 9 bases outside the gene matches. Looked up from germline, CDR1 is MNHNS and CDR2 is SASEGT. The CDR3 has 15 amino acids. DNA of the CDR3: TGTGCCAGCAGGACCCCAGCGGGGGCGGCCTACGAGCAGTACTTC. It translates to CASRTPAGAAYEQYF.

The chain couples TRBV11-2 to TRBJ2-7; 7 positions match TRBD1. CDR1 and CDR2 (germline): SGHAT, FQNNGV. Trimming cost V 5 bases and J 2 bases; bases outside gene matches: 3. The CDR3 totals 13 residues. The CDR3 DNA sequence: TGTGCCAGCAGCAGAGGGGGCCCCTACGAGCAGTACTTC. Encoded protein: CASSRGGPYEQYF.

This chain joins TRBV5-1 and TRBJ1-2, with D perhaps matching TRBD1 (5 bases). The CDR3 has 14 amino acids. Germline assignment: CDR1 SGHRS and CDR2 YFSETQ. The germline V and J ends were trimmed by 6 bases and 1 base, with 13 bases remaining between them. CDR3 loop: CASTSGGGNYGYTF. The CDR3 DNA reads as TGCGCCAGCACCTCCGGGGGGGGTAACTATGGCTACACCTTC.

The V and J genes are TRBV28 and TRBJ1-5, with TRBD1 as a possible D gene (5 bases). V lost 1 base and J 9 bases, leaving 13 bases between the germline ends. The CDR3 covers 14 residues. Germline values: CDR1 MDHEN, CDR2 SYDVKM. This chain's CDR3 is CASSLLSQVGPQHF. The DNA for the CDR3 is TGTGCCAGCAGTTTATTATCACAGGTGGGGCCCCAGCATTTT.

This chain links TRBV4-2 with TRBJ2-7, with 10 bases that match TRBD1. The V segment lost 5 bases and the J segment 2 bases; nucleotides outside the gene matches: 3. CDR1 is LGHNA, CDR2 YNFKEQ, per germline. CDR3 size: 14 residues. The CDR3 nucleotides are TGTGCCAGCAGCGCCGGGACAGGGGCCTACGAGCAGTACTTC. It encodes CASSAGTGAYEQYF.

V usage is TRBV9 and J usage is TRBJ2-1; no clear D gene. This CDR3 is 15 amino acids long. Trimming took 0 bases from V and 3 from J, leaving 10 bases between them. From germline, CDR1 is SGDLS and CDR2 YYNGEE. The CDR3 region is CASSVGASNYNEQFF. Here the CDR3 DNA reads TGTGCCAGCAGCGTAGGAGCCAGTAACTACAATGAGCAGTTCTTC.

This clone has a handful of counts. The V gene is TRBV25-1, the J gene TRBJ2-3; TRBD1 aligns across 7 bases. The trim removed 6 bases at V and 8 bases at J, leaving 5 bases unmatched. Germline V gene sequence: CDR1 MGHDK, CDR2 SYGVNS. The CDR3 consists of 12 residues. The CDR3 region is CASSDYRGTQYF. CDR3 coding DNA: TGTGCCAGCAGCGATTACAGGGGTACGCAGTATTTT. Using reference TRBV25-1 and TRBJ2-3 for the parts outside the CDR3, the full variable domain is EADIYQTPRYLVIGTGKKITLECSQTMGHDKMYWYQQDPGMELHLIHYSYGVNSTEKGDLSSESTVSRIRTEHFPLTLESARPSHTSQYLCASSDYRGTQYFGPGTRLTVL.

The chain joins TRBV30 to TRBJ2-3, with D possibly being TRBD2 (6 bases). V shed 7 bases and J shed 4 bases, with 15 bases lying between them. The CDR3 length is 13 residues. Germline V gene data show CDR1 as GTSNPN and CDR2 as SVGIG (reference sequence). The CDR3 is CALGGVGADTQYF. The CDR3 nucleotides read TGTGCCTTGGGCGGGGTTGGCGCAGATACGCAGTATTTT.

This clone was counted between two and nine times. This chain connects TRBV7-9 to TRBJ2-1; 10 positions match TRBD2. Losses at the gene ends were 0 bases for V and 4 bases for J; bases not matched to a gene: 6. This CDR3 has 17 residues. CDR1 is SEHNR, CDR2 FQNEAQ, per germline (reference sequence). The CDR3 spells CASSLARLAGVYNEQFF. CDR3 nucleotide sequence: TGTGCCAGCAGCTTAGCGCGCCTAGCGGGAGTATACAATGAGCAGTTCTTC.

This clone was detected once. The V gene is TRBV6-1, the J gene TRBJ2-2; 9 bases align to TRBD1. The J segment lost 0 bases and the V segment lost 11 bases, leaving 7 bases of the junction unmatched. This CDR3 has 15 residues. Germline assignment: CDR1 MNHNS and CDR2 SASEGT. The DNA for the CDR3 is TGTGCCGGGGAACAGGGGGCCTCGAACACCGGGGAGCTGTTTTTT. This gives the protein CAGEQGASNTGELFF.

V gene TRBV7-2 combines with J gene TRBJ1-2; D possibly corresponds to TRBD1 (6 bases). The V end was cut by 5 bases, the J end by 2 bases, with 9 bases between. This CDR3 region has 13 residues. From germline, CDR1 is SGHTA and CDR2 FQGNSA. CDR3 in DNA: TGTGCCAGCAGCCAGGGGAGGAACTATGGCTACACCTTC. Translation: CASSQGRNYGYTF.

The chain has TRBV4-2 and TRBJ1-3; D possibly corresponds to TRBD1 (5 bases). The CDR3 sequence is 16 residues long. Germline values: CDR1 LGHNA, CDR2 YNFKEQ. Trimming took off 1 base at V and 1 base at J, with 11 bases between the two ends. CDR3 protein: CASSQVAGNSGNTIYF. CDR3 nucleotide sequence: TGTGCCAGCAGCCAAGTCGCAGGGAATTCTGGAAACACCATATATTTT.

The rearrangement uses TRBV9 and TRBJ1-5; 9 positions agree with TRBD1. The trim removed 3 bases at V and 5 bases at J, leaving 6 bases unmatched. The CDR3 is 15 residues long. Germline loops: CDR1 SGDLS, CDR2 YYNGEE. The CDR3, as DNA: TGTGCCAGCAGCGCCTCGACAGGGGGATATCAGCCCCAGCATTTT. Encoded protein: CASSASTGGYQPQHF. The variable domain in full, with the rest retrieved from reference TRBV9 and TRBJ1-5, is DSGVTQTPKHLITATGQRVTLRCSPRSGDLSVYWYQQSLDQGLQFLIQYYNGEERAKGNILERFSAQQFPDLHSELNLSSLELGDSALYFCASSASTGGYQPQHFGDGTRLSIL.

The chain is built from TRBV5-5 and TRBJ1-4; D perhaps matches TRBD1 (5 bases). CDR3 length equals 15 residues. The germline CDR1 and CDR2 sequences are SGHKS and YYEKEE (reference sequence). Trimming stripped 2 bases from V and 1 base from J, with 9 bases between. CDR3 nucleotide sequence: TGTGCCAGCAGCTTTGCGGGACTAACTAATGAAAAACTGTTTTTT. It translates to CASSFAGLTNEKLFF. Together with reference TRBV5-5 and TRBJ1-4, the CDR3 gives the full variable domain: DAGVTQSPTHLIKTRGQQVTLRCSPISGHKSVSWYQQVLGQGPQFIFQYYEKEERGRGNFPDRFSARQFPNYSSELNVNALLLGDSALYLCASSFAGLTNEKLFFGSGTQLSVL.

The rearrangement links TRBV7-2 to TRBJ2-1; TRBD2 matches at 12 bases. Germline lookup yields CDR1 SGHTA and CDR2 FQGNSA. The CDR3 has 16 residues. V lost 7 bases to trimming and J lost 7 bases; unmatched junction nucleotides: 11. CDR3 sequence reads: CASTTYLAGGYNEQFF. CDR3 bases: TGTGCCAGCACCACTTATCTAGCGGGAGGGTATAATGAGCAGTTCTTC.

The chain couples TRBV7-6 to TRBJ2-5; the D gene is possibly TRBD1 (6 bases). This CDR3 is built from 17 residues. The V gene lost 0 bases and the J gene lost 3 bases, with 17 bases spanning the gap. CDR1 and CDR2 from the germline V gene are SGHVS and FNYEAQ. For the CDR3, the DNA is TGTGCCAGCAGCTTAGCGACCCGGACAGACCATGAAGAGACCCAGTACTTC. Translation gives CASSLATRTDHEETQYF.

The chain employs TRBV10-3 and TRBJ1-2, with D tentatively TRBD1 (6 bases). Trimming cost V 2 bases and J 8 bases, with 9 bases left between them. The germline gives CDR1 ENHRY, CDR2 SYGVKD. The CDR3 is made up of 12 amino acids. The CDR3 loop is CAISEPGEGYTF. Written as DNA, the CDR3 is TGTGCCATCAGTGAGCCAGGGGAGGGCTACACCTTC.